The 7 T cell receptor beta chains below come from one sample, sequenced in a study of blood T cell repertoires in COVID-19. Only in-frame clones appear in the TCRdb table, and some are missing; sequencing was by immunoSEQ multiplex PCR. The sample lists under 250,000 clones, roughly 80% occurring once. The specimen sequenced was peripheral blood. The origin of the receptors is a woman aged 18-29 years with acute or convalescent COVID-19.

The CDR3 nucleotides read TGTGCCAGCAGCCAAGAGGGCAGGGGGCGTAGCAATTACTTCTATGGCTACACCTTC. As protein: CASSQEGRGRSNYFYGYTF. The rearrangement links TRBV4-2 to TRBJ1-2; 8 bases map to TRBD1. Germline V gene lookup returns CDR1 LGHNA and CDR2 YNFKEQ. V dropped 0 bases and J dropped 4; count of bases not matched to a gene: 16. This CDR3 spans 19 amino acids.

The chain joins TRBV7-9 to TRBJ1-2; 8 bases align to TRBD1. CDR1 is SEHNR and CDR2 is FQNEAQ in the germline V gene (reference sequence). The V and J ends lost 6 bases and 3 bases, in that order; junction bases with no gene match: 9. There are 15 residues in the CDR3. The CDR3 DNA reads as TGTGCCAGCAGTCTGGCAGGGGGCTTTCACTATGGCTACACCTTC. This gives the protein CASSLAGGFHYGYTF.

This clone was seen just once. The chain has TRBV24-1 and TRBJ2-1; 8 nucleotides match TRBD1. Germline V gene sequence: CDR1 KGHDR, CDR2 SFDVKD. The CDR3 runs 15 residues. The V gene end was trimmed by 1 base and the J gene end by 9 bases; junction bases not matched to a gene: 7. CDR3 loop: CATSDFTGGSGEQFF. The CDR3 DNA is TGTGCCACCAGTGATTTCACAGGGGGATCCGGTGAGCAGTTCTTC.

This chain connects TRBV5-1 to TRBJ2-7; D unresolved. The V end lost 8 bases, the J end lost 6 bases, and 18 bases lay between the germline ends. This CDR3 region has 13 residues. The germline gives CDR1 SGHRS, CDR2 YFSETQ. The CDR3 loop reads CASRSSEIGEQYF. CDR3 nucleotides: TGCGCCAGTAGGTCGTCGGAGATCGGCGAGCAGTACTTC.

The chain combines TRBV7-2 with TRBJ1-5, with D unresolved. Trimming removed 5 bases from V and 0 bases from J, with 2 bases in between. From germline, CDR1 is SGHTA and CDR2 FQGNSA. The CDR3 is 12 residues long. CDR3 coding DNA: TGTGCCAGCAGCCATAGCAATCAGCCCCAGCATTTT. Its protein is CASSHSNQPQHF. The variable domain in full, with the rest retrieved from reference TRBV7-2 and TRBJ1-5, is GAGVSQSPSNKVTEKGKDVELRCDPISGHTALYWYRQSLGQGLEFLIYFQGNSAPDKSGLPSDRFSAERTGGSVSTLTIQRTQQEDSAVYLCASSHSNQPQHFGDGTRLSIL.

V and J are TRBV9 and TRBJ2-7, with a weak D call TRBD2 (6 bases). CDR1 and CDR2 (germline): SGDLS, YYNGEE. The CDR3 runs 16 residues. The germline V and J ends were trimmed by 3 bases and 3 bases, with 19 bases remaining between them. The CDR3: CASSAARDSGVYEQYF. DNA for the CDR3: TGTGCCAGCAGCGCCGCCCGTGATAGCGGAGTCTACGAGCAGTACTTC.

This clone was counted only a few times. This chain connects TRBV5-6 to TRBJ1-3; D unresolved. The CDR3 is 14 residues long. Germline CDR1 SGHDT, CDR2 YYEEEE. V lost 2 bases and J lost 2, with 8 bases in between. The CDR3 DNA is TGTGCCAGCAGCTTTGTGCAGGCTGGAAACACCATATATTTT. Protein product: CASSFVQAGNTIYF.